The 5 T cell receptor beta chains listed next were all sequenced from one sample in a study of Tregs in tolerant kidney transplant recipients. Generated by immunoSEQ multiplex PCR, the TCRdb table keeps only in-frame clones and is missing some. The sample yields some 250,000 clones, 65% to 85% seen once. The sequenced sample was CD4+ T cells from blood. The receptors here all came from a human donor in good health.

This clone has more than one count but fewer than ten. The chain combines TRBV18 with TRBJ2-7, with 8 bases that match TRBD2. The V segment lost 5 bases and the J segment 0 bases; nucleotides outside the gene matches: 0. CDR3 size: 13 residues. Germline V CDR1 and CDR2: KGHSH, LQKENI. The CDR3 DNA reads as TGTGCCAGCTCAAGCGGGGGCTCCTACGAGCAGTACTTC. This gives the protein CASSSGGSYEQYF.

This clone turned up a few times. The chain is built from TRBV12-5 and TRBJ2-5, with 7 bases aligning to TRBD1. After removal of 7 bases from V and 3 bases from J, the junction contained 5 bases not matched to a gene. From germline, CDR1 is LGHNT and CDR2 FRNRAP. The CDR3 has 13 residues. The CDR3 bases are TGTGCTAGTGTCCTCGGGACAGAAGAGACCCAGTACTTC. Its protein is CASVLGTEETQYF.

In its sample, this clone was seen a few times. The chain carries TRBV19 and TRBJ1-2; TRBD1 is a possible D gene (6 bases). The CDR3 has 13 residues. V was shortened by 8 bases and J by 4 bases, with 14 bases between the two germline ends. Per the germline V gene, CDR1 is LNHDA and CDR2 is SQIVND (reference sequence). This chain's CDR3 is CASSRQAIYGYTF. CDR3 coding DNA: TGTGCCAGTTCGCGACAGGCAATCTATGGCTACACCTTC.

This clone was counted only a few times. The gene calls are TRBV6-6 and TRBJ2-1, with a tentative D call TRBD2 (7 bases). CDR3 length: 15 amino acids. Germline CDR1 MNHNY, CDR2 SVGAGI (reference sequence). Trimming took 2 bases from V and 6 from J, leaving 14 bases between them. The CDR3 here is CASSYRPRGANEQFF. The DNA of the CDR3 is TGTGCCAGCAGTTACCGCCCCCGGGGGGCCAATGAGCAGTTCTTC.

This chain connects TRBV6-1 to TRBJ1-1; D is unclear. The ends were cut back, 5 bases at V and 1 base at J, with 11 bases in the middle. Germline CDR1 reads MNHNS; CDR2 reads SASEGT. This CDR3 has 14 amino acids. DNA for the CDR3: TGTGCCAGCAGTTCCGCGTCGGGGAACACTGAAGCTTTCTTT. Translation: CASSSASGNTEAFF.